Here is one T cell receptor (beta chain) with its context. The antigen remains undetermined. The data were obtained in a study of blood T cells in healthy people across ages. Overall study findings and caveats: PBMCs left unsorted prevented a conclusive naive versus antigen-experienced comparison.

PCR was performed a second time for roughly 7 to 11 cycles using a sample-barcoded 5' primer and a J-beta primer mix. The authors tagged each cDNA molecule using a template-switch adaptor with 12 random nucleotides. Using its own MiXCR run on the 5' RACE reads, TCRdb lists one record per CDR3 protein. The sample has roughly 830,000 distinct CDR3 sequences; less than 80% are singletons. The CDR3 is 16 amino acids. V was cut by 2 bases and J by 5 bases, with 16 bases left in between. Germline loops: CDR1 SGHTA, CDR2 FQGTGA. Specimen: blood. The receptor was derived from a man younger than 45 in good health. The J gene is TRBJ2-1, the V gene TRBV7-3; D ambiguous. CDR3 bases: TGTGCCAGCAGCTTATCGCCGCCCGGTTCCCACAATGAGCAGTTCTTC. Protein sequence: CASSLSPPGSHNEQFF.